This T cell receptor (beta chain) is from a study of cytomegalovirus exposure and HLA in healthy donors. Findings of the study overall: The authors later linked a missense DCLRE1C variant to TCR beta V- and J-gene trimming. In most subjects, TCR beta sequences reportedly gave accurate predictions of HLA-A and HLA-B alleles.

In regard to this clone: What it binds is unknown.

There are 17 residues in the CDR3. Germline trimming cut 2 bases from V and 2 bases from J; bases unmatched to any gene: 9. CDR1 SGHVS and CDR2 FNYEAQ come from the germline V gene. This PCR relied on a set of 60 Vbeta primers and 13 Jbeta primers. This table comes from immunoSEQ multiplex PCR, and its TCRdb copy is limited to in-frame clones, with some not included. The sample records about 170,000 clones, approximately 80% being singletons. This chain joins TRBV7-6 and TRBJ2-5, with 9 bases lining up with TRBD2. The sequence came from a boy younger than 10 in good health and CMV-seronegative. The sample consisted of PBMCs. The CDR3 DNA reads TGTGCCAGCAGCTTAAGGGCAGCGGGGGGTCCTCAAGAGACCCAGTACTTC. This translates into CASSLRAAGGPQETQYF. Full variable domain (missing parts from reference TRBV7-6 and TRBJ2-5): GAGVSQSPRYKVTKRGQDVALRCDPISGHVSLYWYRQALGQGPEFLTYFNYEAQQDKSGLPNDRFSAERPEGSISTLTIQRTEQRDSAMYRCASSLRAAGGPQETQYFGPGTRLLVL.